Listed here are 5 T cell receptor beta chains from one sample, sequenced in a study of T cells expressing NK-cell markers (dated by TCRdb to 2020 to 2022). The receptor library was made with 5' RACE. The listed sequencing device is Illumina HiSeq 2000. TCRdb reanalyzed the reads, keeping one entry per CDR3 protein sequence and omitting DNA. Per the sample table, the count is about 260,000 distinct CDR3 sequences. The ten largest clones add up to 0.39% of the sample. Sequenced input: blood T cells: a sorted CD56 or NKG2C T cell subset, CD4+ or CD8+ T cells, or bulk PBMC T cells (not recorded which). The source is a man in his late teens or twenties in good health. Donor details come from another sample of the same person, matched by shared clones.

This CDR3 reads CASSPQRLTSEVDTQYF. The rearrangement links TRBV6-1 to TRBJ2-3; the TCRdb call, TRBD2, lacks DNA for checking. The CDR3 length is 17 residues. The germline V gene encodes CDR1 MNHNS and CDR2 SASEGT.

This rearrangement joins TRBV6-1 to TRBJ2-5; the D gene TCRdb calls, TRBD2, cannot be checked with no DNA. From germline, CDR1 is MNHNS and CDR2 SASEGT. The CDR3 is 15 residues long. CDR3 residues: CATSPPGLVGETQYF.

V gene TRBV6-2 or TRBV6-3 combines with J gene TRBJ1-1. The CDR3 consists of 12 residues. Germline lookup yields CDR1 MNHEY and CDR2 SVGEGT. The CDR3 is CASSTEGGKAFF.

The chain joins TRBV5-1 to TRBJ2-1; TCRdb gives TRBD1 as the D gene, but with no DNA this cannot be confirmed. This CDR3 spans 14 amino acids. Germline CDR1 reads SGHRS; CDR2 reads YFSETQ. This CDR3 is CASSLERRDRGSFF.

The chain carries TRBV5-1 and TRBJ2-1; the D call from TCRdb, TRBD2, cannot be confirmed without DNA. Germline lookup yields CDR1 SGHRS and CDR2 YFSETQ. The CDR3 has 16 amino acids. CDR3 region: CASTPPGLAGVDEQFF.